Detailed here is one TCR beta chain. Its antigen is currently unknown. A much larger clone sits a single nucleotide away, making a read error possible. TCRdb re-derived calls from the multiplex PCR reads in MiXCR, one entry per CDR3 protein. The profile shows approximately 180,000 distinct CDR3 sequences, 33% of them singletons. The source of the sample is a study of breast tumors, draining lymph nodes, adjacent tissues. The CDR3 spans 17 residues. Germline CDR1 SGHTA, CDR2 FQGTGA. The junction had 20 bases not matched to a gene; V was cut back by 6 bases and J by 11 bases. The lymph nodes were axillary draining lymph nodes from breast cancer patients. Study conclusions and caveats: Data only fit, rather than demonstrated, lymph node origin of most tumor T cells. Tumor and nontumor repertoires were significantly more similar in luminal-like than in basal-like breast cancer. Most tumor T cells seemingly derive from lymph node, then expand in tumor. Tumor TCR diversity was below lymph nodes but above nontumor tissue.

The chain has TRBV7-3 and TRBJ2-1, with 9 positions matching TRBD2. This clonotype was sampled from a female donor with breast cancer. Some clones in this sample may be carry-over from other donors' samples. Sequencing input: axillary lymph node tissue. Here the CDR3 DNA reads TGTGCCAGCAGTCCCGGGGGTGGGCGGGGGGGCAGAAATCAGCAGTTCTTC. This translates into CASSPGGGRGGRNQQFF.